Each of the 25 T cell receptor beta chains below was sequenced from the same sample in a study of blood T cell repertoires in COVID-19. TCRdb keeps only in-frame clones here, not all; method: immunoSEQ multiplex PCR. Altogether over 100,000 clones are present, roughly nine tenths being singletons, with the ten largest covering 5% to 6.5%. Material for sequencing was peripheral blood. These receptors all stem from a human donor in a cohort sampled during active COVID-19.

The chain links TRBV4-1 to TRBJ2-3; 7 nucleotides align to TRBD1. This CDR3 has 15 amino acids. V lost 0 bases, J lost 1 base, and 1 base stayed unmatched. CDR1 and CDR2 from the germline V gene are MGHRA and YSYEKL. The CDR3 bases are TGCGCCAGCAGCCAAGATGACAGGGGCACAGATACGCAGTATTTT. This encodes CASSQDDRGTDTQYF.

The chain links TRBV6-5 to TRBJ1-1; 8 bases align to TRBD1. The CDR3 sequence is 16 residues long. With 2 bases clipped from V and 1 base from J, the junction kept 6 bases outside the gene matches. Germline CDR1 and CDR2: MNHEY and SVGAGI. CDR3 nucleotide sequence: TGTGCCAGCAGTTACAGGACAGGGAGGGGGAACACTGAAGCTTTCTTT. It specifies CASSYRTGRGNTEAFF.

This clone was recorded only once. The V and J genes are TRBV2 and TRBJ2-3; perhaps TRBD2 as D (6 bases). The CDR3 has 15 amino acids. Per germline, CDR1 SNHLY and CDR2 FYNNEI. V lost 3 bases, J lost 1 base, and 11 bases lay in between. The CDR3 region has the DNA TGTGCCAGCAGTGAGGGGACTCGCCGCACAGATACGCAGTATTTT. Its translation: CASSEGTRRTDTQYF.

The chain carries TRBV6-1 and TRBJ2-1; the match to TRBD1 covers 8 bases. V was pared by 3 bases and J by 9 bases, with 7 bases of the junction left unmatched. This CDR3 comprises 14 residues. CDR1 and CDR2 from the germline V gene are MNHNS and SASEGT. The CDR3 DNA is TGTGCCAGCAGTGATGGACAGGGAATCGGTGAGCAGTTCTTC. Its protein is CASSDGQGIGEQFF.

V is TRBV7-2 and J is TRBJ2-3; TRBD2 might be the D (5 bases). V lost 3 bases and J 4 bases, leaving 8 bases between the germline ends. In germline, CDR1 is SGHTA, CDR2 FQGNSA. CDR3 length equals 13 residues. In DNA form, the CDR3 reads TGTGCCAGCAGCTTCGTGGGAGCAGATACGCAGTATTTT. Its protein is CASSFVGADTQYF.

V usage is TRBV15 and J usage is TRBJ2-1; 8 nucleotides line up with TRBD1. Germline CDR1 and CDR2: LNHNV and YYDKDF (reference sequence). The CDR3 is 15 amino acids. Unmatched junction bases numbered 14, after V lost 4 bases and J lost 12 bases. The CDR3 is CATSTRTGSLGGQFF. The CDR3 DNA is TGTGCCACCAGCACCCGGACAGGGTCGTTGGGGGGGCAGTTCTTC.

The chain couples TRBV4-1 to TRBJ1-5, with a possible D match to TRBD1 (5 bases). This CDR3 comprises 15 residues. Trimming took 0 bases from V and 6 from J, leaving 12 bases between them. Germline V lookup: CDR1 MGHRA, CDR2 YSYEKL. This chain's CDR3 is CASSQDSGKGQPQHF. The CDR3 coding sequence is TGCGCCAGCAGCCAAGATTCAGGGAAGGGTCAGCCCCAGCATTTT.

The CDR3 loop reads CASSQTSAYEQYF. The CDR3 DNA follows: TGTGCCAGCAGCCAGACTAGCGCCTACGAGCAGTACTTC. J is TRBJ2-7 and V is TRBV3-1 (or the pseudogene TRBV3-2); 8 bases agree with TRBD2. Germline V gene sequence: CDR1 LGHDT, CDR2 YNNKEL (reference sequence). Trimming took 3 bases from V and 2 from J; bases not matched to a gene: 0. The CDR3 has 13 residues.

This clone was seen a single time. V usage is TRBV2 and J usage is TRBJ1-1; 7 bases are shared with TRBD1. The CDR3 has 13 amino acids. Germline V gene lookup returns CDR1 SNHLY and CDR2 FYNNEI. Trimming cost V 8 bases and J 2 bases; bases outside gene matches: 5. The CDR3 spells CASCTGANTEAFF. CDR3 nucleotides: TGTGCCAGCTGTACAGGGGCTAACACTGAAGCTTTCTTT.

With respect to this clone: This CDR3 is also generated by other DNA sequences in the sample. The chain has TRBV7-2 and TRBJ1-1; TRBD1 is a possible D gene (6 bases). Trimming took off 5 bases at V and 0 bases at J, with 10 bases between the two ends. The germline CDR1 and CDR2 sequences are SGHTA and FQGNSA. This CDR3 spans 14 amino acids. CDR3 sequence: CASSPTGMNTEAFF. The CDR3 bases are TGTGCCAGCAGCCCGACAGGTATGAACACTGAAGCTTTCTTT. The full variable domain, in which reference TRBV7-2 and TRBJ1-1 provide the parts outside the CDR3, is GAGVSQSPSNKVTEKGKDVELRCDPISGHTALYWYRQSLGQGLEFLIYFQGNSAPDKSGLPSDRFSAERTGGSVSTLTIQRTQQEDSAVYLCASSPTGMNTEAFFGQGTRLTVV.

This rearrangement joins TRBV5-4 to TRBJ2-3; TRBD2 aligns across 13 bases. Germline V gene data show CDR1 as SGHNT and CDR2 as YYREEE (reference sequence). The CDR3 runs 16 residues. V lost 4 bases and J lost 6; bases outside the gene matches: 8. In DNA, the CDR3 is TGTGCCAGCAGCCCCATCGCGACTAGCGGGGGGGATACGCAGTATTTT. Translation: CASSPIATSGGDTQYF.

CDR3 region: CASSWKGDSPLHF. The CDR3 nucleotides read TGTGCCAGCAGCTGGAAAGGGGATTCACCCCTCCACTTT. The rearrangement joins TRBV7-9 to TRBJ1-6, with D perhaps matching TRBD1 (5 bases). The germline V gene has CDR1 SEHNR and CDR2 FQNEAQ (reference sequence). This CDR3 is built from 13 residues. The V and J ends lost 4 bases and 8 bases respectively, with 9 bases between them.

The genes are TRBV12-3 or TRBV12-4 and TRBJ1-1; 7 bases agree with TRBD1. The CDR3 loop spans 13 amino acids. J was trimmed by 1 base and V by 6 bases; bases with no gene match: 2. The CDR3 here is CASSGQENTEAFF. CDR3 coding DNA: TGTGCCAGCAGCGGACAGGAGAACACTGAAGCTTTCTTT.

The CDR3 protein is CATQIQGAPYEQYF. DNA for the CDR3: TGTGCCACCCAAATACAGGGGGCCCCCTACGAGCAGTACTTC. The V call is TRBV28, the J call TRBJ2-7, with 9 positions matching TRBD1. Germline lookup yields CDR1 MDHEN and CDR2 SYDVKM. This CDR3 has 14 amino acids. V lost 10 bases and J lost 2; bases outside the gene matches: 9.

The J gene is TRBJ2-6, the V gene TRBV7-3, with D tentatively TRBD2 (6 bases). This CDR3 is 15 amino acids long. The ends were cut back, 5 bases at V and 3 bases at J, with 11 bases in the middle. In germline, CDR1 is SGHTA, CDR2 FQGTGA. This CDR3 is CASSLQGGGANVLTF. For the CDR3, the DNA is TGTGCCAGCAGCCTCCAGGGAGGTGGGGCCAACGTCCTGACTTTC.

The V gene is TRBV11-3, the J gene TRBJ2-1, with TRBD2 matching over 11 bases. This CDR3 has 15 amino acids. With 0 bases clipped from V and 9 bases from J, the junction kept 4 bases outside the gene matches. Germline values: CDR1 SGHNT, CDR2 YENEEA. CDR3 bases: TGTGCCAGCAGCTTAGACGGACTAGCGGGCGGTGAGCAGTTCTTC. This translates into CASSLDGLAGGEQFF. Complete variable domain (other parts from reference TRBV11-3 and TRBJ2-1): EAGVVQSPRYKIIEKKQPVAFWCNPISGHNTLYWYLQNLGQGPELLIRYENEEAVDDSQLPKDRFSAERLKGVDSTLKIQPAELGDSAVYLCASSLDGLAGGEQFFGPGTRLTVL.

The gene calls are TRBV24-1 and TRBJ2-5; 7 bases align to TRBD1. The CDR3 is 16 amino acids. The ends lost 1 base at V and 5 bases at J; junction bases unmatched: 9. The germline V gene has CDR1 KGHDR and CDR2 SFDVKD. CDR3 loop: CATSDFGVDREETQYF. The DNA for the CDR3 is TGTGCCACCAGTGATTTTGGGGTAGACAGGGAGGAGACCCAGTACTTC.

As DNA, the CDR3 is TGTGCCAGCATCCGATCAGGAAGTACTGAAGCTTTCTTT. Translated, it gives CASIRSGSTEAFF. The V gene is TRBV6-5, the J gene TRBJ1-1; no clear D gene. The V end was cut by 7 bases, the J end by 5 bases, with 14 bases between. The germline V gene has CDR1 MNHEY and CDR2 SVGAGI. The CDR3 extends over 13 amino acids.

This clone came up once. J is TRBJ2-2 and V is TRBV5-4, with D perhaps matching TRBD2 (6 bases). Germline V gene data show CDR1 as SGHNT and CDR2 as YYREEE (reference sequence). Trimming took off 4 bases at V and 5 bases at J, with 15 bases between the two ends. The CDR3 covers 15 residues. CDR3 sequence (DNA): TGTGCCAGCAGCGAAATGACTAGAGAGACCGGGGAGCTGTTTTTT. Protein product: CASSEMTRETGELFF.

The V gene is TRBV30, the J gene TRBJ1-1; 7 nucleotides align to TRBD1. The V and J ends lost 1 base and 3 bases, in that order; junction bases with no gene match: 2. The CDR3 runs to 13 residues. The germline V gene has CDR1 GTSNPN and CDR2 SVGIG (reference sequence). CDR3 nucleotide sequence: TGTGCCTGGAGTGCTGACAGGGACACTGAAGCTTTCTTT. This gives the protein CAWSADRDTEAFF.

The chain employs TRBV15 and TRBJ2-5; D ambiguous. The germline gives CDR1 LNHNV, CDR2 YYDKDF (reference sequence). This CDR3 is built from 15 residues. The V end lost 1 base, the J end lost 0 bases, and 9 bases lay between the germline ends. As DNA, the CDR3 is TGTGCCACCAGCAGAGGCCCGCAGTACCAAGAGACCCAGTACTTC. This encodes CATSRGPQYQETQYF.

The chain is built from TRBV5-1 and TRBJ2-1; the match to TRBD1 covers 7 bases. V shed 7 bases and J 5 bases; nucleotides not matched to a gene: 9. From germline, CDR1 is SGHRS and CDR2 YFSETQ. CDR3 length equals 14 residues. The CDR3 loop is CASSYSQGNNEQFF. The CDR3 region has the DNA TGCGCCAGCTCATACTCACAGGGGAACAATGAGCAGTTCTTC.

The chain combines TRBV5-1 with TRBJ1-3; the D gene is possibly TRBD1 (5 bases). CDR1 is SGHRS and CDR2 is YFSETQ in the germline V gene. The CDR3 has 14 residues. V gave up 4 bases and J gave up 0 bases, with 8 bases separating them. CDR3 residues: CASSPGLSGNTIYF. The CDR3 DNA follows: TGCGCCAGCAGCCCGGGACTCTCTGGAAACACCATATATTTT.

The gene calls are TRBV5-1 and TRBJ2-7; 11 nucleotides align to TRBD1. This CDR3 has 14 residues. The junction had 5 bases not matched to a gene; V was cut back by 7 bases and J by 2 bases. Germline V CDR1 and CDR2: SGHRS, YFSETQ. CDR3 DNA: TGCGCCAGCCGACCGGGACAGGGGGCCTACGAGCAGTACTTC. Protein: CASRPGQGAYEQYF.

The chain combines TRBV4-2 with TRBJ1-4; D gene unclear. Trimming cost V 4 bases and J 7 bases, with 19 bases left between them. This CDR3 is 16 amino acids long. Germline-derived CDR1 and CDR2 are LGHNA and YNFKEQ. CDR3 coding DNA: TGTGCCAGCAGCCCCTCTAGGCCCGGAGGCACTGAAAAACTGTTTTTT. Protein product: CASSPSRPGGTEKLFF.